This TCR beta chain was captured by sequencing in a study of T cell repertoires in cytomegalovirus infection. From the reads, TCRdb called clonotypes with MiXCR, one entry per CDR3 protein. Of 200,000 or so distinct CDR3 sequences detected, under 30% appear once; the ten largest clones hold roughly 32%. This clonotype turned up a few times. Unmatched junction bases numbered 5, after V lost 5 bases and J lost 5 bases. Germline V CDR1 and CDR2: SGHTA, FQGNSA. This CDR3 comprises 13 residues. The chain recombines TRBV7-2 with TRBJ2-7; TRBD2 aligns across 8 bases. Sequencing was done on a sample of PBMCs. This receptor was obtained from a human donor in good health (CMV status not recorded). Some clones in this sample may be carry-over from other donors' samples. CDR3 in amino acids: CASSPGTSHEQYF. Written as DNA, the CDR3 is TGTGCCAGCAGCCCTGGGACTAGTCACGAGCAGTACTTC.